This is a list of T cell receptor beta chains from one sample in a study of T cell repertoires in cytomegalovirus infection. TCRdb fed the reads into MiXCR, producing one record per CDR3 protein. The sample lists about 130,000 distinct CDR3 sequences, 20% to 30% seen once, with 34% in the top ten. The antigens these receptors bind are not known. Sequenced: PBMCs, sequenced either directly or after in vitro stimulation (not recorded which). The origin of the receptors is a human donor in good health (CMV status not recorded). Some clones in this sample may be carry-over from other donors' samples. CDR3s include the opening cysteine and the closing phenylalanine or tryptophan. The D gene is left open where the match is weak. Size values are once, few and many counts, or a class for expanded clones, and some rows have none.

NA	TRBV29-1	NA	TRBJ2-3	TGCAGCGTTGCCATAGCGTTGGATACGCAGTATTTT	CSVAIALDTQYF
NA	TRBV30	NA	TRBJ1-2	TGTGCCTGGAGTCACCCAGCAGGCGGCTACACCTTC	CAWSHPAGGYTF
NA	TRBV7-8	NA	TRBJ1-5	TGTGCCAGCAGCTTACGAGGGTCGGGCAATCAGCCCCAGCATTTT	CASSLRGSGNQPQHF
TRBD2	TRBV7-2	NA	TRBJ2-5	TGTGCCAGCAGCTTCGGACTAGCGGGAGGGAAGGAGACCCAGTACTTC	CASSFGLAGGKETQYF
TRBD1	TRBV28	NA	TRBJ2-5	TGTGCCAGCAGTATCGGACAGGGGAGCCAAGAGACCCAGTACTTC	CASSIGQGSQETQYF
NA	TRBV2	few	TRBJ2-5	TGTGCCAGCAAGTTTAAGAACCAAGAGACCCAGTACTTC	CASKFKNQETQYF
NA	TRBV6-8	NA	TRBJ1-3	TGTGCCAGCAGTTACTCTGGGGAGCTTCGGCGTAACACCATATATTTT	CASSYSGELRRNTIYF
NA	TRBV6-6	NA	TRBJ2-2	TGTGCCAGCAGTTTAACCGGGACCCTCAACACCGGGGAGCTGTTTTTT	CASSLTGTLNTGELFF
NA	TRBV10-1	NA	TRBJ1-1	TGCGCCAGCAGTGTCGGAGCCGCGAACACTGAAGCTTTCTTT	CASSVGAANTEAFF
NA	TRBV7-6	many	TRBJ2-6	TGTGCCACCGTCAACCAGGGAGCTGGGGCCAACGTCCTGACTTTC	CATVNQGAGANVLTF
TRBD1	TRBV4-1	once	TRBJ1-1	TGCGCCAGCAGCCAAGTTTCGCGGGGACAGGGGGCTTTCTTT	CASSQVSRGQGAFF
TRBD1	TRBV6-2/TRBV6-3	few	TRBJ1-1	TGTGCCAGCAGTAGAACAGGGGTCCGCACTGAAGCTTTCTTT	CASSRTGVRTEAFF
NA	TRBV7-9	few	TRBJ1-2	TGTGCCAGCAGCCCCGCCTCCTCCGTAAATGGCTACACCTTC	CASSPASSVNGYTF
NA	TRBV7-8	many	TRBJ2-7	TGTGCCAGCAGCTTGGGACCGACCGCCTACGAGCAGTACTTC	CASSLGPTAYEQYF
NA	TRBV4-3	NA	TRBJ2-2	TGCGCCAGCAGCCAAGATTGGGACAAATACACCGGGGAGCTGTTTTTT	CASSQDWDKYTGELFF
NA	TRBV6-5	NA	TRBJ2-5	TGTGCCAGCAGTTACTCAGGGATGGAGACCCAGTACTTC	CASSYSGMETQYF